The present T cell receptor beta chain was sequenced within a study of cytotoxic CD8 clonotypes in ibrutinib-treated CLL. Looked up from germline, CDR1 is MNHNS and CDR2 is SASEGT. Trimming took 3 bases from V and 12 from J, leaving 12 bases between them. The CDR3 length is 11 residues. TCRdb's table, derived via immunoSEQ multiplex PCR, lists solely in-frame clones and lacks some. The sample includes 45,000 to 70,000 clones, roughly 50% seen only once; the top ten take about 20%. This chain joins TRBV6-1 and TRBJ2-7; a possible D gene is TRBD2 (6 bases). The receptor was isolated from a human donor with chronic lymphocytic leukemia. This specimen was PBMCs, taken after 24 months of ibrutinib treatment. The CDR3 DNA is TGTGCCAGCAGTGAGGGGGACTGGGTGTACGTC. As protein: CASSEGDWVYV.